The 3 T cell receptor beta chains listed next were all sequenced from one sample in a study of blood T cell repertoires in COVID-19. Clones were sequenced by immunoSEQ multiplex PCR, and TCRdb holds only the in-frame ones, with some missing. The sample shows roughly 260,000 clones, about 88% of them seen only once. Sequencing was carried out using peripheral blood. All receptors come from a man aged 55 to 70 who had recovered from COVID-19.

The rearrangement links TRBV6-5 to TRBJ1-4, with 9 positions matching TRBD1. Per the germline V gene, CDR1 is MNHEY and CDR2 is SVGAGI. V dropped 5 bases and J dropped 3; count of bases not matched to a gene: 4. This CDR3 comprises 15 residues. CDR3 nucleotides: TGTGCCAGCAGTCCGCGACAGGGGGCTAATGAAAAACTGTTTTTT. Translation gives CASSPRQGANEKLFF.

The chain links TRBV2 to TRBJ1-1; D may be TRBD1 (5 bases). Germline assignment: CDR1 SNHLY and CDR2 FYNNEI. The length of the CDR3 is 13 residues. Deletions cut 5 bases from V and 3 bases from J, with 10 bases between. Here the CDR3 DNA reads TGTGCCAGCAGTAACAGGAATCACACTGAAGCTTTCTTT. It translates to CASSNRNHTEAFF.

V gene TRBV7-9 combines with J gene TRBJ1-3; D ambiguous. The V gene's germline CDR1 is SEHNR and CDR2 FQNEAQ (reference sequence). The CDR3 is 13 residues long. The V gene lost 9 bases and the J gene lost 0 bases, with 9 bases spanning the gap. CDR3 in DNA: TGTGCCAGTACCGAGAGCTCTGGAAACACCATATATTTT. It codes for CASTESSGNTIYF. Full variable domain (missing parts from reference TRBV7-9 and TRBJ1-3): DTGVSQNPRHKITKRGQNVTFRCDPISEHNRLYWYRQTLGQGPEFLTYFQNEAQLEKSRLLSDRFSAERPKGSFSTLEIQRTEQGDSAMYLCASTESSGNTIYFGEGSWLTVV.